A single sample gave rise to the 7 T cell receptor beta chains below, sequenced in a study of blood T cell repertoires in COVID-19. Here immunoSEQ multiplex PCR was the method, and the copy in TCRdb shows in-frame clones only, minus some. The repertoire holds around 83,000 clones, more than 80% seen once, with 25% to 30% in the top ten. Sequences were obtained from peripheral blood. The receptors were gathered from a man between 45 and 60 years old with active or convalescent COVID-19.

This chain joins TRBV15 and TRBJ2-5; D unresolved. Between the trimmed V and J ends, which lost 4 bases and 2 bases, there was a span of 11 bases. The CDR3 is made up of 14 amino acids. In germline, CDR1 is LNHNV, CDR2 YYDKDF (reference sequence). The CDR3 loop is CATSKNQFQETQYF. In nucleotides, the CDR3 is TGTGCCACCAGCAAGAACCAGTTTCAAGAGACCCAGTACTTC.

The chain links TRBV7-8 to TRBJ2-7; 9 positions match TRBD1. The ends lost 4 bases at V and 1 base at J; junction bases unmatched: 8. This CDR3 has 16 residues. Germline values: CDR1 SGHVS, CDR2 FQNEAQ. CDR3 amino acids: CASSSGTGRQSYEQYF. CDR3 DNA: TGTGCCAGCAGCTCCGGGACAGGGCGGCAATCCTACGAGCAGTACTTC.

In regard to this clone: One end of the junction fails to match germline, which may point to a read error. J is TRBJ2-3 and V is TRBV28; the match to TRBD1 covers 9 bases. This CDR3 has 16 residues. Germline-derived CDR1 and CDR2 are MDHEN and SYDVKM. Here the CDR3 DNA reads TGTGCCAGCAGTTCCCCCAGACAGGGGGACACACATACGCAGTATTTT. Residues: CASSSPRQGDTHTQYF.

The rearrangement links TRBV10-3 to TRBJ2-1, with TRBD2 matching 7 bases. This CDR3 region has 15 residues. In germline, CDR1 is ENHRY, CDR2 SYGVKD. After removal of 4 bases from V and 7 bases from J, the junction contained 10 bases not matched to a gene. The CDR3 DNA sequence: TGTGCCATCAGTGGCCTGTTGAAGCGGGGAAATGAGCAGTTCTTC. It yields the protein CAISGLLKRGNEQFF.

The chain links TRBV5-4 to TRBJ1-1; tentative D call: TRBD1 (5 bases). This CDR3 is 14 amino acids long. V gave up 0 bases and J gave up 2 bases, with 8 bases separating them. The germline gives CDR1 SGHNT, CDR2 YYREEE (reference sequence). As DNA, the CDR3 is TGTGCCAGCAGCTTGGACGGGGGAAACACTGAAGCTTTCTTT. This codes for CASSLDGGNTEAFF.

This clone was seen a single time. CDR3 residues: CAIITGDIQPQHF. The CDR3 region has the DNA TGTGCCATCATCACAGGGGATATTCAGCCCCAGCATTTT. The chain uses TRBV10-3 and TRBJ1-5; 7 bases fit TRBD1. CDR1 and CDR2 (germline): ENHRY, SYGVKD. This CDR3 is 13 amino acids long. The J segment lost 6 bases and the V segment lost 7 bases, leaving 6 bases of the junction unmatched.

V and J are TRBV3-1 (or the pseudogene TRBV3-2) and TRBJ2-7; 13 nucleotides match TRBD2. This CDR3 region has 16 residues. Germline loops: CDR1 LGHDT, CDR2 YNNKEL (reference sequence). V shed 3 bases and J 0 bases; nucleotides not matched to a gene: 2. CDR3 DNA: TGTGCCAGCAGCCAGGGACTAGCGGGGTCCTCCTACGAGCAGTACTTC. Translated: CASSQGLAGSSYEQYF.